The 22 T cell receptor beta chains presented below share a single source sample, sequenced in a study of PD-1 blockade in mismatch repair-deficient tumors. Profiling relied on immunoSEQ multiplex PCR, and the TCRdb table lists in-frame clones only, not all of them. This sample has around 18,000 clones, with 75% to 90% found just once. Sample: PBMCs, taken approximately 22 weeks after starting pembrolizumab. Receptor source: an adult with mismatch repair-deficient cancer.

This sequence joins TRBV7-6 and TRBJ2-1, with no clear D. The CDR3 runs 14 residues. CDR1 and CDR2 from the germline V gene are SGHVS and FNYEAQ. V was clipped by 3 bases and J by 2 bases, with 8 bases between them. The CDR3 reads CASSFQRAYNEQFF. The CDR3, as DNA: TGTGCCAGCAGCTTCCAGCGAGCCTACAATGAGCAGTTCTTC.

The chain uses TRBV5-8 and TRBJ2-2; TRBD1 aligns across 12 bases. The V and J ends lost 6 bases and 5 bases, in that order; junction bases with no gene match: 11. This CDR3 is 17 amino acids long. The germline V gene encodes CDR1 SGHTS and CDR2 YDEGEE. Here the CDR3 DNA reads TGTGCCAGCAACCAAATGGGACAGGGGGCTTGGACCGGGGAGCTGTTTTTT. Amino acids: CASNQMGQGAWTGELFF.

The CDR3 loop reads CASSLDGETGELFF. CDR3 bases: TGCGCCAGCAGCTTGGACGGGGAGACCGGGGAGCTGTTTTTT. The rearrangement links TRBV5-1 to TRBJ2-2; D is perhaps TRBD2 (5 bases). CDR1 is SGHRS, CDR2 YFSETQ, per germline. The CDR3 has 14 residues. With 0 bases removed from V and 5 bases from J, the gap between germline ends came to 8 bases.

The DNA for the CDR3 is TGTGCCAGCAGTTTAATCCCATCAGGTTTTCGCAATGAGCAGTTCTTC. This gives the protein CASSLIPSGFRNEQFF. V is TRBV27 and J is TRBJ2-1; D unresolved. Trimming took 2 bases from V and 6 from J, leaving 17 bases between them. The germline gives CDR1 MNHEY, CDR2 SMNVEV (reference sequence). This CDR3 region has 16 residues.

The rearrangement joins TRBV28 to TRBJ1-5, with D possibly TRBD1 on 6 matching bases. CDR3 length: 18 residues. Per germline, CDR1 MDHEN and CDR2 SYDVKM. Trimming removed 2 bases from V and 5 bases from J, with 22 bases in between. The CDR3 sequence: CASSLNKTGQGMDQPQHF. The CDR3 bases are TGTGCCAGCAGTTTAAACAAGACAGGCCAGGGCATGGATCAGCCCCAGCATTTT. Complete variable domain (other parts from reference TRBV28 and TRBJ1-5): DVKVTQSSRYLVKRTGEKVFLECVQDMDHENMFWYRQDPGLGLRLIYFSYDVKMKEKGDIPEGYSVSREKKERFSLILESASTNQTSMYLCASSLNKTGQGMDQPQHFGDGTRLSIL.

The chain recombines TRBV7-2 with TRBJ2-1, with D perhaps matching TRBD2 (5 bases). This CDR3 region has 16 residues. The germline V and J ends were trimmed by 1 base and 3 bases, with 13 bases remaining between them. Germline V gives CDR1 SGHTA, CDR2 FQGNSA. The CDR3 region is CASSLVAGAIYNEQFF. CDR3 in DNA: TGTGCCAGCAGCTTAGTTGCGGGCGCGATCTACAATGAGCAGTTCTTC. The complete variable domain, with remaining parts taken from reference TRBV7-2 and TRBJ2-1, reads GAGVSQSPSNKVTEKGKDVELRCDPISGHTALYWYRQSLGQGLEFLIYFQGNSAPDKSGLPSDRFSAERTGGSVSTLTIQRTQQEDSAVYLCASSLVAGAIYNEQFFGPGTRLTVL.

The V call is TRBV5-1, the J call TRBJ2-2, with D unclear. The CDR3 is 14 amino acids. CDR1 is SGHRS and CDR2 is YFSETQ in the germline V gene. The V end was cut by 0 bases, the J end by 1 base, with 4 bases between. CDR3 sequence reads: CASSLDRNTGELFF. In DNA, the CDR3 is TGCGCCAGCAGCTTGGACAGGAACACCGGGGAGCTGTTTTTT.

The J gene is TRBJ2-3, the V gene TRBV5-1; TRBD1 aligns across 7 bases. Germline CDR1 is SGHRS and CDR2 is YFSETQ. The CDR3 totals 15 residues. Trimming removed 0 bases from V and 2 bases from J; junction bases left unmatched: 3. The CDR3 region is CASSLGQGDTDTQYF. CDR3 sequence (DNA): TGCGCCAGCAGCTTGGGTCAGGGGGACACAGATACGCAGTATTTT.

The chain has TRBV30 and TRBJ1-2; 8 nucleotides agree with TRBD1. Germline assignment: CDR1 GTSNPN and CDR2 SVGIG (reference sequence). The CDR3 length is 14 residues. Trimming removed 3 bases from V and 6 bases from J; junction bases left unmatched: 9. CDR3 sequence (DNA): TGTGCCTGGAGCGGACAGGGACCGGTAAATGGCTACACCTTC. Encoded protein: CAWSGQGPVNGYTF. Full variable domain (missing parts from reference TRBV30 and TRBJ1-2): SQTIHQWPATLVQPVGSPLSLECTVEGTSNPNLYWYRQAAGRGLQLLFYSVGIGQISSEVPQNLSASRPQDRQFILSSKKLLLSDSGFYLCAWSGQGPVNGYTFGSGTRLTVV.

This clone was observed a few times. This chain links TRBV5-1 with TRBJ2-7, with 11 positions matching TRBD1. Per germline, CDR1 SGHRS and CDR2 YFSETQ. The CDR3 runs 13 residues. The ends lost 4 bases at V and 5 bases at J; junction bases unmatched: 2. The CDR3 bases are TGCGCCAGCAGCGGACAGGGGGCCAACGAGCAGTACTTC. Translating it yields CASSGQGANEQYF.

In DNA form, the CDR3 reads TGTGCCAGTAGTATAGAGGAAGCAGGGGCAACTGGAAACACCATATATTTT. Its protein is CASSIEEAGATGNTIYF. This chain joins TRBV19 and TRBJ1-3; D perhaps matches TRBD1 (6 bases). The CDR3 loop spans 17 amino acids. V lost 0 bases and J lost 2, with 14 bases in between. Germline values: CDR1 LNHDA, CDR2 SQIVND (reference sequence).

This chain links TRBV5-1 with TRBJ2-1; TRBD2 matches 11 bases. Germline V gives CDR1 SGHRS, CDR2 YFSETQ. J lost 9 bases, V lost 0 bases, and 8 bases had no gene match. The CDR3 extends over 16 amino acids. Here the CDR3 reads CASSLEASGRWGEQFF. Written as DNA, the CDR3 is TGCGCCAGCAGCTTGGAGGCTAGCGGGAGGTGGGGTGAGCAGTTCTTC.

The rearrangement links TRBV28 to TRBJ1-6; D is possibly TRBD1 (6 bases). The CDR3 is 14 residues long. With 9 bases removed from V and 8 bases from J, the gap between germline ends came to 17 bases. Looked up from germline, CDR1 is MDHEN and CDR2 is SYDVKM. CDR3 nucleotides: TGTGCCAGTATTCGCCCAGGGGACCATTCACCCCTCCACTTT. It yields the protein CASIRPGDHSPLHF.

This clone turned up a few times. The chain recombines TRBV5-4 with TRBJ2-7; 14 nucleotides align to TRBD2. The V segment lost 3 bases and the J segment 2 bases; nucleotides outside the gene matches: 4. CDR1 and CDR2 from the germline V gene are SGHNT and YYREEE (reference sequence). The length of the CDR3 is 16 residues. The CDR3 region has the DNA TGTGCCAGCAGCTCGGGACTAGCGGGAGACGCCTACGAGCAGTACTTC. It yields the protein CASSSGLAGDAYEQYF.

This chain links TRBV19 with TRBJ1-1; weak D call: TRBD1 (5 bases). The V and J ends lost 4 bases and 1 base respectively, with 16 bases between them. The CDR3 has 16 residues. The V gene's germline CDR1 is LNHDA and CDR2 SQIVND (reference sequence). CDR3 DNA sequence: TGTGCCAGTAGTACCCCAGGGTCTGCCTCGAACACTGAAGCTTTCTTT. Amino acid sequence: CASSTPGSASNTEAFF.

This clone was counted once. V gene TRBV28 combines with J gene TRBJ1-4; no firm D call. Germline assignment: CDR1 MDHEN and CDR2 SYDVKM. The CDR3 extends over 12 amino acids. V lost 4 bases and J lost 5, with 5 bases in between. The CDR3 protein is CASSWRNEKLFF. The CDR3 bases are TGTGCCAGCAGTTGGAGAAATGAAAAACTGTTTTTT.

The chain recombines TRBV5-1 with TRBJ2-1, with D possibly matching TRBD2 (5 bases). V was pared by 0 bases and J by 0 bases, with 13 bases between. From germline, CDR1 is SGHRS and CDR2 YFSETQ. This CDR3 comprises 17 residues. The CDR3 reads CASSLAKVGSSYNEQFF. CDR3 DNA sequence: TGCGCCAGCAGCTTGGCCAAGGTGGGGAGCTCCTACAATGAGCAGTTCTTC.

This chain links TRBV14 with TRBJ1-4; no definite D call. The CDR3 contains 12 residues. Germline CDR1 reads SGHDN; CDR2 reads FVKESK. V lost 4 bases, J lost 8 bases, and 8 bases lay in between. DNA for the CDR3: TGTGCCAGCAGCCGCCTACTAGAAAAACTGTTTTTT. This encodes CASSRLLEKLFF.

The chain carries TRBV10-3 and TRBJ2-2, with 7 positions matching TRBD2. The germline V gene has CDR1 ENHRY and CDR2 SYGVKD. The ends lost 2 bases at V and 4 bases at J; junction bases unmatched: 4. The CDR3 is 15 residues long. CDR3 DNA sequence: TGTGCCATCAGTGAGGAACTAGCGCCCACCGGGGAGCTGTTTTTT. It codes for CAISEELAPTGELFF.

V gene TRBV19 combines with J gene TRBJ1-1; 7 bases map to TRBD1. The CDR3 contains 12 residues. The trim removed 8 bases at V and 8 bases at J, leaving 8 bases unmatched. From germline, CDR1 is LNHDA and CDR2 SQIVND (reference sequence). The DNA of the CDR3 is TGTGCCAGTGCATACAACAGGGGAGAAGCTTTCTTT. It is translated as CASAYNRGEAFF.

This clone was observed a handful of times. The V and J genes are TRBV5-1 and TRBJ2-7, with 8 nucleotides matching TRBD2. The length of the CDR3 is 16 residues. The germline gives CDR1 SGHRS, CDR2 YFSETQ. V was clipped by 0 bases and J by 1 base; unmatched bases: 6. CDR3 nucleotides: TGCGCCAGCAGCTTGGGGGGTGGGACTAGGTCCTACGAGCAGTACTTC. It translates to CASSLGGGTRSYEQYF.

This chain links TRBV4-1 with TRBJ1-2, with a possible D match to TRBD1 (6 bases). V was shortened by 3 bases and J by 3 bases, with 14 bases between the two germline ends. Germline CDR1 MGHRA, CDR2 YSYEKL. The CDR3 is 15 residues long. The CDR3, as DNA: TGCGCCAGCAGCCACATACAGGGCGGAGACTATGGCTACACCTTC. The encoded protein is CASSHIQGGDYGYTF.